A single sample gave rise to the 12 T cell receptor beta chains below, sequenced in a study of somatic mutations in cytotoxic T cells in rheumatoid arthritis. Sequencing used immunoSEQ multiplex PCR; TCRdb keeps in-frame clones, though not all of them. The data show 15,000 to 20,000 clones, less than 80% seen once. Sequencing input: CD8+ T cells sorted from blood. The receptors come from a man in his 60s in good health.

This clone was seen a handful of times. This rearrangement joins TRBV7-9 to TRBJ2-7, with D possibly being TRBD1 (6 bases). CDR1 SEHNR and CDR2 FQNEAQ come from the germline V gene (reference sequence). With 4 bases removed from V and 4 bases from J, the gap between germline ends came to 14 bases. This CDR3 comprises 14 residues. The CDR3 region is CASSSSGQPYEQYF. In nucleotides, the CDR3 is TGTGCCAGCAGCTCTAGTGGACAGCCTTACGAGCAGTACTTC.

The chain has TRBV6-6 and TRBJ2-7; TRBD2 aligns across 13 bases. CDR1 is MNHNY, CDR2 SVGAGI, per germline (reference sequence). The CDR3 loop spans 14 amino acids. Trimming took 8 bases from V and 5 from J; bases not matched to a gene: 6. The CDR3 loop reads CASATGLAGHEQYF. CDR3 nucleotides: TGTGCCAGCGCCACGGGACTAGCGGGGCACGAGCAGTACTTC.

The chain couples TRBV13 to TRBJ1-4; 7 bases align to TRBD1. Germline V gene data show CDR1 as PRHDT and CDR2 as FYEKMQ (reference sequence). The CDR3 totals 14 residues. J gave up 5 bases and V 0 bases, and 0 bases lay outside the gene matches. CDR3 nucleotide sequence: TGTGCCAGCAGCTTAGGCAGGGGGAATGAAAAACTGTTTTTT. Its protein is CASSLGRGNEKLFF.

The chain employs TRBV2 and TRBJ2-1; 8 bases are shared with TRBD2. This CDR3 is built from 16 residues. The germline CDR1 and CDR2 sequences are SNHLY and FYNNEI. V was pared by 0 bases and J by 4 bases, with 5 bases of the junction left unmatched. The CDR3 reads CASSEAGGAFYNEQFF. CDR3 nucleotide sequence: TGTGCCAGCAGTGAAGCCGGGGGGGCCTTTTACAATGAGCAGTTCTTC.

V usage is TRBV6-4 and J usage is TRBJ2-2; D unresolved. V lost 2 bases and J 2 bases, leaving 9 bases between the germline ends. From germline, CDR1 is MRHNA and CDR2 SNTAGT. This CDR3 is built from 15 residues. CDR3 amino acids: CASSDDQANTGELFF. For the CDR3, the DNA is TGTGCCAGCAGTGACGACCAGGCCAACACCGGGGAGCTGTTTTTT.

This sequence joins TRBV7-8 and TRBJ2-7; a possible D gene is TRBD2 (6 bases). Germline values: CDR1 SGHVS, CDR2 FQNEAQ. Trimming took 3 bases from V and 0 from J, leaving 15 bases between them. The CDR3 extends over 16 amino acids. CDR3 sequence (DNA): TGTGCCAGCAGCTTGTCGGGGGAGGTATACTCCTACGAGCAGTACTTC. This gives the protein CASSLSGEVYSYEQYF.

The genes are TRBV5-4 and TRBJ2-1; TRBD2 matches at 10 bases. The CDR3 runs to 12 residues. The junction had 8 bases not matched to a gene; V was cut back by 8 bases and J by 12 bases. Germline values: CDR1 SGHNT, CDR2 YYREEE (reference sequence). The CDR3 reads CASPSGGEGQFF. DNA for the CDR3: TGTGCCAGTCCTAGCGGGGGCGAGGGGCAGTTCTTC.

This chain's CDR3 is CSVEASLGGAQYNEQFF. The CDR3 DNA reads as TGCAGCGTTGAAGCCTCGCTCGGGGGGGCCCAGTACAATGAGCAGTTCTTC. The chain couples TRBV29-1 to TRBJ2-1, with 8 bases identical to TRBD2. The CDR3 contains 17 residues. In germline, CDR1 is SQVTM, CDR2 ANQGSEA. The J segment lost 4 bases and the V segment lost 1 base, leaving 12 bases of the junction unmatched.

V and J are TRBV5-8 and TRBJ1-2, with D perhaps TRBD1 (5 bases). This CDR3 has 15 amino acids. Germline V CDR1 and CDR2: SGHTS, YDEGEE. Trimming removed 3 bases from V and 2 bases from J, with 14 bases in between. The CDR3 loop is CASSSQGEGNYGYTF. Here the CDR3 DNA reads TGTGCCAGCAGCTCCCAAGGGGAGGGGAACTATGGCTACACCTTC.

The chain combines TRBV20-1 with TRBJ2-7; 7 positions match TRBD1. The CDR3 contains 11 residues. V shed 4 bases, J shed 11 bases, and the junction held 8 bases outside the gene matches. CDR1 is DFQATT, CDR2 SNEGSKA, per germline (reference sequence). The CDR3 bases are TGCAGTGCTACGACAGGGAACTTAAAGTACTTC. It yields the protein CSATTGNLKYF.

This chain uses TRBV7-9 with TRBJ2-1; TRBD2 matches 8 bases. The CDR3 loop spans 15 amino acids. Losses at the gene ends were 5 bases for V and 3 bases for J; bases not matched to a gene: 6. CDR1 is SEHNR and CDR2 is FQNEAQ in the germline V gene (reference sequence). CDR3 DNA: TGTGCCAGCAGCGTAAGCGGGAGTAGCTACAATGAGCAGTTCTTC. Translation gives CASSVSGSSYNEQFF.

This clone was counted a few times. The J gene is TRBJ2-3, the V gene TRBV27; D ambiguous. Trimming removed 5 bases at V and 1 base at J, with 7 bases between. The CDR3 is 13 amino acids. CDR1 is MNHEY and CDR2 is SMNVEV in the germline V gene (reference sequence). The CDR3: CASSPAGTDTQYF. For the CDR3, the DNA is TGTGCCAGCAGTCCCGCGGGCACAGATACGCAGTATTTT.